A single sample is the source of the 2 T cell receptor beta chains below, sequenced in a study of blood T cell repertoires in COVID-19. Sequencing used immunoSEQ multiplex PCR; TCRdb keeps in-frame clones, though not all of them. This table holds hundreds of thousands of clones, around 85% found once. The sample consisted of PBMCs or T cells enriched from blood (not recorded which). The source of these receptors is a woman aged 45-59 years who had recovered from COVID-19.

J is TRBJ2-3 and V is TRBV4-3; the match to TRBD2 covers 9 bases. J gave up 0 bases and V 0 bases, and 4 bases lay outside the gene matches. The V gene's germline CDR1 is LGHNA and CDR2 YSLEER. The CDR3 is made up of 17 amino acids. The DNA for the CDR3 is TGCGCCAGCAGCCAAGACCATAGCGGGAGAAGCACAGATACGCAGTATTTT. Residues: CASSQDHSGRSTDTQYF.

This clone appeared once. The chain uses TRBV6-1 and TRBJ1-1, with a tentative D call TRBD1 (5 bases). The germline V gene encodes CDR1 MNHNS and CDR2 SASEGT. V was trimmed by 1 base and J by 1 base, leaving 10 bases between them. The CDR3 has 15 residues. The CDR3, as DNA: TGTGCCAGCAGTGAAGGTCAGGGTACGAACACTGAAGCTTTCTTT. This encodes CASSEGQGTNTEAFF.